A selection of T cell receptor beta chains follows, all from one sample in a study of T cell responses to AZD1222 COVID-19 vaccine. TCRdb's copy holds only in-frame clones and misses some; the assay was immunoSEQ multiplex PCR. This table holds approximately 120,000 clones, about 88% found once. The sample was peripheral blood, taken on day 0 of AZD1222 vaccination. These receptors were obtained from an adult in good health. CDR3s include the opening cysteine and the closing phenylalanine or tryptophan. A D gene is named only where the DNA matches it firmly.

>TRBJ1-1|NA|12|TRBV29-1
CSAGLRNTEAFF
>TRBJ2-2|TRBD1|15|TRBV7-2
CASSPGTVNTGELFF
>TRBJ1-1|NA|12|TRBV6-5
CASSRGMPEAFF
>TRBJ1-1|TRBD1|12|TRBV27
CASKTGGTEAFF
>TRBJ2-6|TRBD2|17|TRBV2
CASSKLAGGPGANVLTF
>TRBJ1-1|NA|14|TRBV28
CASTGGRDDTEAFF
>TRBJ1-4|TRBD1|13|TRBV9
CASSEAGGEKLFF
>TRBJ1-2|TRBD1|17|TRBV7-9
CASSLHTPTGVKYGYTF
>TRBJ2-2|NA|15|TRBV29-1
CSVEDGTSNTGELFF
>TRBJ1-1|TRBD1|13|TRBV27
CASSSRGRREAFF
>TRBJ2-1|NA|11|TRBV11-3
CASSLGGEGFF
>TRBJ1-5|NA|13|TRBV27
CASSLAGNQPQHF
>TRBJ1-1|NA|13|TRBV25-1
CAAESGDNTEAFF
>TRBJ1-1|NA|13|TRBV6-1
CASSEKKNTEAFF
>TRBJ2-2|TRBD1|17|TRBV11-2
CASSLGTGPRHTGELFF
>TRBJ1-2|TRBD1|18|TRBV19
CASSIMPWRDRAEQGYTF
>TRBJ1-5|NA|12|TRBV6-5
CASRPGNQPQHF
>TRBJ1-2|NA|12|TRBV5-1
CASSPEGYGYTF
>TRBJ1-1|NA|15|TRBV11-1
CASSRGGRENTEAFF
>TRBJ1-2|NA|12|TRBV19
CASSNAFYGYTF
>TRBJ1-4|NA|13|TRBV6-5
CASRTYTDGKLFF
>TRBJ1-5|TRBD1|16|TRBV4-2
CASSQEGGQINQPQHF
>TRBJ2-6|TRBD1|16|TRBV5-4
CASSLGGLSGANVLTF
>TRBJ2-5|NA|15|TRBV5-1
CASSSPSGSQETQYF
>TRBJ1-2|TRBD1|14|TRBV5-1
CASSSTQQGYGYTF
>TRBJ2-7|NA|16|TRBV18
CASSPPGRSASYEQYF
>TRBJ2-2|NA|15|TRBV5-4
CASSLVAIGTGELFF